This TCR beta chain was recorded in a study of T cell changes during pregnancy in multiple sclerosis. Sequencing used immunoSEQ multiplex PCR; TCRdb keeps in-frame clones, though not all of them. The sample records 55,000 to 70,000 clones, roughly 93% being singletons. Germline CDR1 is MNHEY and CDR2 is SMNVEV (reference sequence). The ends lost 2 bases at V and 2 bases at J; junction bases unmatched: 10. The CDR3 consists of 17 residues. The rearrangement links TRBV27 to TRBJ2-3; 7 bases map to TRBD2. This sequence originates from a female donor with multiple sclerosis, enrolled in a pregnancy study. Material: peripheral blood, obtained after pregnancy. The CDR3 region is CASSLGGGYPDTDTQYF. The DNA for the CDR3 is TGTGCCAGCAGTTTAGGGGGGGGGTACCCGGACACAGATACGCAGTATTTT.